Below are 6 T cell receptor beta chains sequenced from a single sample in a study of T cell repertoires in cytomegalovirus infection. TCRdb used MiXCR to reprocess the reads, holding one entry per CDR3 protein. The top ten clones hold about 8.7% of a sample with about 260,000 distinct CDR3 sequences, roughly 13% of them seen once. The sample comprised PBMCs. These receptors came from a human donor in good health (CMV status not recorded). Some clones in this sample may be carry-over from other donors' samples.

The rearrangement uses TRBV20-1 and TRBJ2-7; D possibly corresponds to TRBD2 (5 bases). Germline V gene lookup returns CDR1 DFQATT and CDR2 SNEGSKA (reference sequence). CDR3 length: 13 residues. CDR3 nucleotide sequence: TGCTCCCCCGGGGAGAGCGGAACCTACGAGCAGTACTTC. Its protein is CSPGESGTYEQYF.

J is TRBJ1-2 and V is TRBV7-9, with 8 bases aligning to TRBD1. The V gene end was trimmed by 1 base and the J gene end by 8 bases; junction bases not matched to a gene: 9. CDR1 and CDR2 from the germline V gene are SEHNR and FQNEAQ (reference sequence). The CDR3 extends over 15 amino acids. CDR3 nucleotides: TGTGCCAGCAGCTTAGAATCAACAGGGGGAAGGGGCTACACCTTC. Translation gives CASSLESTGGRGYTF.

This clonotype was seen only a few times. CDR3 sequence reads: CSAREGLAGENNEQFF. The CDR3 nucleotides are TGCAGTGCTAGAGAAGGACTAGCGGGAGAGAACAATGAGCAGTTCTTC. The chain couples TRBV20-1 to TRBJ2-1; 13 bases are shared with TRBD2. Trimming removed 0 bases from V and 5 bases from J; junction bases left unmatched: 4. Germline V gene sequence: CDR1 DFQATT, CDR2 SNEGSKA (reference sequence). The CDR3 loop spans 16 amino acids.

This clonotype came up a few times. The rearrangement uses TRBV29-1 and TRBJ2-1; 12 bases map to TRBD2. Germline CDR1 SQVTM, CDR2 ANQGSEA. The V gene end was trimmed by 8 bases and the J gene end by 8 bases; junction bases not matched to a gene: 13. The CDR3 totals 15 residues. The CDR3 DNA sequence: TGCAGCTGCGAGGCCCAGACTAGCGGGAGTGATGAGCAGTTCTTC. It codes for CSCEAQTSGSDEQFF.

Only a few counts were recorded for this clonotype. V and J are TRBV5-5 and TRBJ2-2; weak D call: TRBD2 (7 bases). Germline CDR1 is SGHKS and CDR2 is YYEKEE (reference sequence). Trimming cost V 6 bases and J 7 bases, with 22 bases left between them. There are 16 residues in the CDR3. In DNA form, the CDR3 reads TGTGCCAGCAACCCTCCTGAAGGGGGGGTTATCGGGGAGCTGTTTTTT. Protein product: CASNPPEGGVIGELFF.

This clonotype was seen at least ten times. The chain joins TRBV11-1 to TRBJ2-1, with 12 bases aligning to TRBD2. Trimming removed 5 bases from V and 4 bases from J; junction bases left unmatched: 6. CDR1 SGHAT and CDR2 FQDESV come from the germline V gene (reference sequence). The CDR3 runs to 16 residues. Here the CDR3 reads CASSERTSGKYNEQFF. In DNA, the CDR3 is TGTGCCAGCAGCGAACGGACTAGCGGGAAGTACAATGAGCAGTTCTTC.